This passage covers 29 T cell receptor beta chains from one sample sequenced in a study of radiation and T cells in renal cell carcinoma. The data were produced by immunoSEQ multiplex PCR, yet TCRdb's version contains in-frame clones alone and is incomplete. This sample yields just over 95,000 clones, of which 80% to 90% are seen a single time; roughly 8% belongs to the top ten. Specified time point: baseline pretreatment blood. The treatment is: 15 Gy SBRT to primary tumor, nephrectomy 4 weeks later. The input for sequencing was blood, taken from a patient whose treatment included radiotherapy and nephrectomy. Every receptor here comes from a man between 45 and 60 years old with renal cell carcinoma.

The rearrangement uses TRBV5-1 and TRBJ2-2; D might be TRBD1 (6 bases). Deletions cut 4 bases from V and 0 bases from J, with 10 bases between. Germline CDR1 reads SGHRS; CDR2 reads YFSETQ. This CDR3 spans 15 amino acids. As DNA, the CDR3 is TGCGCCAGCAGCGTGACAGGAACGAACACCGGGGAGCTGTTTTTT. It is translated as CASSVTGTNTGELFF.

The chain carries TRBV6-1 and TRBJ2-1; 7 bases line up with TRBD2. The CDR3 is made up of 11 amino acids. Germline V CDR1 and CDR2: MNHNS, SASEGT. V gave up 8 bases and J gave up 12 bases; unmatched junction bases: 7. Here the CDR3 reads CASQGGRVQFF. CDR3 nucleotide sequence: TGTGCCAGCCAAGGCGGGAGAGTGCAGTTCTTC.

As for this clone: Since a far larger clone is one base different, this is likely a read error. The CDR3 DNA reads TGTGCCAGCAGCCAAGATTCATCGTACGGGACAGGGGGCCAGAACATTCAGTACTTC. Amino acid sequence: CASSQDSSYGTGGQNIQYF. V is TRBV5-4 and J is TRBJ2-4, with 12 bases aligning to TRBD1. This CDR3 is 19 amino acids long. Germline CDR1 is SGHNT and CDR2 is YYREEE (reference sequence). V was pared by 4 bases and J by 7 bases, with 18 bases of the junction left unmatched.

The CDR3 DNA sequence: TGTGCCAGCAGCTTCATCGGGGATACGCAGTATTTT. This encodes CASSFIGDTQYF. The chain couples TRBV6-1 to TRBJ2-3, with D unresolved. Per germline, CDR1 MNHNS and CDR2 SASEGT. V was shortened by 6 bases and J by 6 bases, with 10 bases between the two germline ends. The CDR3 totals 12 residues.

The rearrangement links TRBV11-1 to TRBJ1-5, with 7 positions matching TRBD1. The junction had 1 base not matched to a gene; V was cut back by 1 base and J by 1 base. CDR1 SGHAT and CDR2 FQDESV come from the germline V gene (reference sequence). The length of the CDR3 is 15 residues. The CDR3 spells CASSLGQGSNQPQHF. The CDR3 DNA is TGTGCCAGCAGCTTAGGACAGGGAAGCAATCAGCCCCAGCATTTT.

A single count supports this clone. The chain combines TRBV20-1 with TRBJ2-1, with a tentative D call TRBD1 (6 bases). The length of the CDR3 is 11 residues. Germline CDR1 DFQATT, CDR2 SNEGSKA (reference sequence). The CDR3 coding sequence is TGCGGCAGGGGAACCTACAATGAGCAGTTCTTC. Translating it yields CGRGTYNEQFF.

This clone was counted a single time. This chain connects TRBV29-1 to TRBJ2-7; tentative D call: TRBD2 (6 bases). The CDR3 has 13 amino acids. Germline assignment: CDR1 SQVTM and CDR2 ANQGSEA. Deletions cut 5 bases from V and 4 bases from J, with 15 bases between. The DNA for the CDR3 is TGCAGCGTTTTCACGGGACTTCGATACGAGCAGTACTTC. It translates to CSVFTGLRYEQYF.

This clone was recorded once. The V and J genes are TRBV11-2 and TRBJ2-1; 8 positions match TRBD2. The length of the CDR3 is 16 residues. The germline V gene encodes CDR1 SGHAT and CDR2 FQNNGV. V lost 5 bases, J lost 4 bases, and 10 bases stayed unmatched. In DNA, the CDR3 is TGTGCCAGCAGCCCCTTTAGGACTAGCAGATACAATGAGCAGTTCTTC. The encoded protein is CASSPFRTSRYNEQFF.

This clone was observed once. V is TRBV10-1 and J is TRBJ1-2; 11 bases fit TRBD1. CDR3 length: 15 amino acids. Germline V lookup: CDR1 WNHNN, CDR2 SYGVQD (reference sequence). V trimming: 2 bases; J trimming: 3 bases; junction bases outside the gene matches: 2. CDR3 bases: TGCGCCAGCAGTGAGCCGGACAGGGGGCACTATGGCTACACCTTC. It specifies CASSEPDRGHYGYTF.

V gene TRBV25-1 combines with J gene TRBJ1-3; D gene ambiguous. The CDR3 contains 14 residues. Per the germline V gene, CDR1 is MGHDK and CDR2 is SYGVNS. Trimming took off 4 bases at V and 8 bases at J, with 15 bases between the two ends. The CDR3 nucleotides are TGTGCCAGCAGTGTAGGCAGGCTGTCGGACACCATATATTTT. Translated: CASSVGRLSDTIYF.

This clone has only a few counts. The J gene is TRBJ2-3, the V gene TRBV5-1, with 8 bases lining up with TRBD1. This CDR3 contains 14 residues. Germline assignment: CDR1 SGHRS and CDR2 YFSETQ. J lost 3 bases, V lost 2 bases, and 2 bases had no gene match. The CDR3 nucleotides read TGCGCCAGCAGCTTTGGACAGGGAACAGATACGCAGTATTTT. This translates into CASSFGQGTDTQYF.

J is TRBJ2-6 and V is TRBV5-1; D perhaps matches TRBD2 (6 bases). Germline V gene data show CDR1 as SGHRS and CDR2 as YFSETQ. There are 16 residues in the CDR3. Trimming took 4 bases from V and 3 from J, leaving 14 bases between them. CDR3 DNA: TGCGCCAGCAGCGGGGAGGCGGGGTATGGGGCCAACGTCCTGACTTTC. Translated: CASSGEAGYGANVLTF.

This rearrangement joins TRBV11-2 to TRBJ1-2; 8 bases match TRBD1. Unmatched junction bases numbered 9, after V lost 5 bases and J lost 7 bases. The CDR3 is made up of 14 amino acids. Per the germline V gene, CDR1 is SGHAT and CDR2 is FQNNGV. In DNA, the CDR3 is TGTGCCAGCAGCCTGGACAGGGATATGGGTGGCTACACCTTC. It encodes CASSLDRDMGGYTF.

The chain couples TRBV13 to TRBJ1-3; 8 nucleotides agree with TRBD1. Germline V gene data show CDR1 as PRHDT and CDR2 as FYEKMQ (reference sequence). This CDR3 is 15 amino acids long. J gave up 2 bases and V 3 bases, and 3 bases lay outside the gene matches. The CDR3 loop is CASSFQDRAGNTIYF. The CDR3 nucleotides read TGTGCCAGCAGCTTCCAGGACAGGGCTGGAAACACCATATATTTT.

V usage is TRBV27 and J usage is TRBJ1-5; D ambiguous. V dropped 5 bases and J dropped 3 bases, with 5 bases sitting between them. This CDR3 is 12 amino acids long. The germline V gene encodes CDR1 MNHEY and CDR2 SMNVEV (reference sequence). The CDR3 DNA is TGTGCCAGCAGTACACCCAATCAGCCCCAGCATTTT. Amino acids: CASSTPNQPQHF.

The chain combines TRBV5-4 with TRBJ1-2; possible D gene TRBD1, 6 bases. The V end lost 0 bases, the J end lost 7 bases, and 19 bases lay between the germline ends. From germline, CDR1 is SGHNT and CDR2 YYREEE (reference sequence). The CDR3 loop spans 16 amino acids. The CDR3 DNA is TGTGCCAGCAGCTTGGCCTCCGGACAGAGAAGGGGTGGCTACACCTTC. This sequence encodes CASSLASGQRRGGYTF.

The rearrangement links TRBV18 to TRBJ2-1; 8 bases are shared with TRBD1. This CDR3 has 14 amino acids. The V segment lost 2 bases and the J segment 8 bases; nucleotides outside the gene matches: 5. Germline assignment: CDR1 KGHSH and CDR2 LQKENI. The CDR3: CASSPKTGEDEQFF. The CDR3 bases are TGTGCCAGCTCACCAAAGACAGGGGAGGATGAGCAGTTCTTC.

The rearrangement uses TRBV19 and TRBJ1-5; TRBD1 aligns across 9 bases. Germline V CDR1 and CDR2: LNHDA, SQIVND (reference sequence). V dropped 6 bases and J dropped 3; count of bases not matched to a gene: 6. This CDR3 spans 15 amino acids. The CDR3 region is CASSTGQGSNQPQHF. The CDR3 coding sequence is TGTGCCAGTAGCACGGGACAGGGCTCCAATCAGCCCCAGCATTTT.

The chain employs TRBV6-6 and TRBJ2-1; 11 bases map to TRBD2. Germline V lookup: CDR1 MNHNY, CDR2 SVGAGI (reference sequence). This CDR3 region has 16 residues. V dropped 2 bases and J dropped 5; count of bases not matched to a gene: 5. The CDR3 protein is CASSYPSGRTNNEQFF. CDR3 nucleotide sequence: TGTGCCAGCAGTTACCCTAGCGGGAGGACCAACAATGAGCAGTTCTTC.

The V and J genes are TRBV5-4 and TRBJ2-1; D might be TRBD2 (6 bases). Trimming shortened V by 4 bases and J by 14 bases, and 19 bases separated the two germline ends. The germline V gene encodes CDR1 SGHNT and CDR2 YYREEE (reference sequence). This CDR3 contains 13 residues. CDR3 sequence: CASSAPGLPLEFF. Here the CDR3 DNA reads TGTGCCAGCAGCGCCCCGGGACTGCCTTTAGAGTTCTTC.

The chain uses TRBV30 and TRBJ1-2; D is perhaps TRBD1 (5 bases). Germline V gives CDR1 GTSNPN, CDR2 SVGIG (reference sequence). V shed 5 bases and J shed 8 bases, with 9 bases lying between them. The CDR3 has 10 amino acids. CDR3 nucleotide sequence: TGTGCCTGGTCAGGGTCGGGCTACACCTTC. Protein sequence: CAWSGSGYTF.

This clone was seen a handful of times. This rearrangement joins TRBV7-9 to TRBJ2-1; D call uncertain. Per germline, CDR1 SEHNR and CDR2 FQNEAQ (reference sequence). V dropped 0 bases and J dropped 2 bases, with 17 bases sitting between them. This CDR3 spans 18 amino acids. The CDR3 is CASSLADWSSLAYNEQFF. The CDR3 DNA is TGTGCCAGCAGCTTAGCCGATTGGAGTAGTTTGGCCTACAATGAGCAGTTCTTC.

This clone appeared once. V is TRBV9 and J is TRBJ2-1; 7 nucleotides match TRBD2. The J segment lost 0 bases and the V segment lost 3 bases, leaving 6 bases of the junction unmatched. This CDR3 spans 16 amino acids. Germline V CDR1 and CDR2: SGDLS, YYNGEE. The CDR3 loop is CASSAPGGSSYNEQFF. CDR3 bases: TGTGCCAGCAGCGCACCCGGGGGGAGCTCCTACAATGAGCAGTTCTTC.

The gene calls are TRBV28 and TRBJ2-7, with D perhaps matching TRBD2 (5 bases). Trimming took off 3 bases at V and 2 bases at J, with 11 bases between the two ends. The germline V gene encodes CDR1 MDHEN and CDR2 SYDVKM. The CDR3 runs to 14 residues. The CDR3 spells CASSLVAGTYEQYF. CDR3 DNA: TGTGCCAGCAGTTTGGTTGCGGGTACCTACGAGCAGTACTTC. The full variable domain, completed using reference TRBV28 and TRBJ2-7, is DVKVTQSSRYLVKRTGEKVFLECVQDMDHENMFWYRQDPGLGLRLIYFSYDVKMKEKGDIPEGYSVSREKKERFSLILESASTNQTSMYLCASSLVAGTYEQYFGPGTRLTVT.

V and J are TRBV15 and TRBJ2-2, with D perhaps assigned TRBD1 or TRBD2 (6 bases each). Between the trimmed V and J ends, which lost 0 bases and 5 bases, there was a span of 13 bases. The CDR3 covers 16 residues. In germline, CDR1 is LNHNV, CDR2 YYDKDF (reference sequence). CDR3 loop: CATSRERGQGTGELFF. In DNA form, the CDR3 reads TGTGCCACCAGCAGAGAACGGGGGCAAGGGACCGGGGAGCTGTTTTTT.

This clone turned up a few times. The rearrangement links TRBV5-1 to TRBJ1-6, with 8 bases that match TRBD1. The V segment lost 8 bases and the J segment 5 bases; nucleotides outside the gene matches: 12. The germline V gene encodes CDR1 SGHRS and CDR2 YFSETQ. The CDR3 contains 16 residues. The CDR3: CASKGLETGDNSPLHF. As DNA, the CDR3 is TGCGCCAGTAAAGGCCTGGAGACAGGGGATAATTCACCCCTCCACTTT.

The chain recombines TRBV6-5 with TRBJ1-5; no clear D gene. This CDR3 is 15 amino acids long. Trimming shortened V by 2 bases and J by 0 bases, and 8 bases separated the two germline ends. From germline, CDR1 is MNHEY and CDR2 SVGAGI. The CDR3 here is CASSYGPYSNQPQHF. CDR3 nucleotide sequence: TGTGCCAGCAGTTACGGGCCTTATAGCAATCAGCCCCAGCATTTT.

The genes are TRBV6-5 and TRBJ1-1; 8 bases are a match to TRBD1. The CDR3 is 13 residues long. Germline V gene data show CDR1 as MNHEY and CDR2 as SVGAGI. J was trimmed by 8 bases and V by 2 bases; bases with no gene match: 4. The CDR3 coding sequence is TGTGCCAGCAGTTACCCGGGACAGGCGGAAGCTTTCTTT. Protein product: CASSYPGQAEAFF.

This clone was seen only once. The rearrangement links TRBV15 to TRBJ1-5, with D tentatively TRBD1 (6 bases). Looked up from germline, CDR1 is LNHNV and CDR2 is YYDKDF (reference sequence). Trimming shortened V by 0 bases and J by 2 bases, and 14 bases separated the two germline ends. This CDR3 contains 17 residues. The DNA of the CDR3 is TGTGCCACCAGCAGAGATTTGGGGGGCTTGCGCAATCAGCCCCAGCATTTT. Translated: CATSRDLGGLRNQPQHF.